A single sample is the source of the 2 T cell receptor beta chains below, sequenced in a study of graft-versus-host responses after intestinal transplantation. Here immunoSEQ multiplex PCR was the method, and the copy in TCRdb shows in-frame clones only, minus some. The sample yields about 57,000 clones, around 90% seen once. The material was PBMCs, obtained 26 days after transplant. The receptors here all came from a human patient who received an intestinal transplant, so some T cells may come from the graft donor.

V is TRBV6-5 and J is TRBJ1-5, with D hard to call. This CDR3 is built from 15 residues. Germline V lookup: CDR1 MNHEY, CDR2 SVGAGI. V lost 7 bases and J lost 3, with 16 bases in between. The CDR3 coding sequence is TGTGCCAGCACCGAAGAGGAGGGCAACAATCAGCCCCAGCATTTT. This sequence encodes CASTEEEGNNQPQHF.

This chain joins TRBV12-2 and TRBJ2-7; the D call TRBD1 from the table was never checked on the DNA. TRBV12-2 is labeled a pseudogene. The CDR3 spans 13 residues. The CDR3: CASRQTGNYEQYV. CDR3 DNA: TGTGCAAGTCGCCAAACAGGGAACTACGAGCAGTACGTC.